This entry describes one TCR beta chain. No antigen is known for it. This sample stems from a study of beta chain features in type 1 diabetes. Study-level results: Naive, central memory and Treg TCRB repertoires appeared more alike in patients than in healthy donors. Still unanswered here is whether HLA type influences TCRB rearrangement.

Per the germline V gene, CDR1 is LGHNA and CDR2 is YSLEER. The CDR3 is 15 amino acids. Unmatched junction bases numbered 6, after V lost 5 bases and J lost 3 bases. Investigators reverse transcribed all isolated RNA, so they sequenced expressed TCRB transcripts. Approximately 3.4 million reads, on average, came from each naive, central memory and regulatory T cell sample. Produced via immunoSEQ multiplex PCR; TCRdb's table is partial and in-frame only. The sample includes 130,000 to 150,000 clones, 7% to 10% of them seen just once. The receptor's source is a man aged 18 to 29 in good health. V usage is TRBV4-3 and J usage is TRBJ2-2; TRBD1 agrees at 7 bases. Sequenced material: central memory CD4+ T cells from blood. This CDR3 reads CASSGRGLDTGELFF. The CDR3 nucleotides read TGCGCCAGCAGCGGCAGGGGGTTGGACACCGGGGAGCTGTTTTTT.